This entry is about one T cell receptor (beta chain). Its matching antigen is unknown. 13 Jbeta primers and 60 Vbeta primers were used for the PCR. The repertoire was sequenced with immunoSEQ multiplex PCR; TCRdb's copy has only in-frame clones and lacks some. The table records 130,000 to 150,000 clones, more than 70% of them present only once. The data originate from a study of cytomegalovirus exposure and HLA in healthy donors. General observations from the study: In a later analysis, compared with equally common non-associated chains, HLA-associated beta chains were more expanded. As was reported, the classifier diagnosed cytomegalovirus status with high specificity and sensitivity.

Germline-derived CDR1 and CDR2 are SGHDT and YYEEEE. The V end lost 5 bases, the J end lost 7 bases, and 12 bases lay between the germline ends. This CDR3 contains 12 residues. The genes are TRBV5-6 and TRBJ1-2, with a possible D match to TRBD1 (6 bases). This sequence was found in a woman aged 45 to 65 in good health and CMV-seronegative. Sequencing input: PBMCs. As DNA, the CDR3 is TGTGCCAGCAGACAAGGACAGTTTGGCTACACCTTC. This gives the protein CASRQGQFGYTF.